This is a list of T cell receptor beta chains from one sample in a study of T cell repertoires in cytomegalovirus infection. Their antigens are not known. TCRdb used MiXCR to reprocess the reads, holding one entry per CDR3 protein. The sample has hundreds of thousands of distinct CDR3 sequences, 33% seen once. The input for sequencing was cultured PBMCs, taken from culture after CMV antigen stimulation. The receptor source for this set is a human donor in good health (CMV status not recorded). Some clones in this sample may be carry-over from other donors' samples. Both conserved end residues are part of each CDR3. A D gene is named only where the DNA matches it firmly. Size is stated for part of the rows, as once, few or many counts, or as a class when the clone is expanded.

>-|TRBJ1-6|TRBD1|TRBV6-5
CASHRGSYNSPLHF
TGTGCCAGCCACAGGGGTTCCTATAATTCACCCCTCCACTTT
>-|TRBJ1-1|-|TRBV7-2
CASSLLPPLSGTEAFF
TGTGCCAGCAGCTTGTTGCCCCCACTCTCGGGTACTGAAGCTTTCTTT
>-|TRBJ2-3|-|TRBV5-6
CASSLSIQVADTQYF
TGTGCCAGCAGCTTGAGTATCCAGGTCGCAGATACGCAGTATTTT
>few|TRBJ2-3|-|TRBV12-3/TRBV12-4
CASSLNQGTDTQYF
TGTGCCAGCAGCCTCAACCAGGGTACAGATACGCAGTATTTT
>-|TRBJ2-7|-|TRBV30
CAWSSRTKGIYEQYF
TGTGCCTGGAGTTCGAGGACTAAGGGGATCTACGAGCAGTACTTC
>-|TRBJ1-5|TRBD1|TRBV28
CASRAGGGGSHQPQHF
TGTGCCAGCAGGGCAGGGGGTGGGGGTAGTCATCAGCCCCAGCATTTT
>few|TRBJ2-5|TRBD2|TRBV6-1
CASRSGARETQYF
TGTGCCAGCAGGAGCGGGGCGCGAGAGACCCAGTACTTC
>once|TRBJ2-4|-|TRBV5-4
CASSLGGNKNIQYF
TGTGCCAGCAGCTTGGGGGGAAACAAAAACATTCAGTACTTC
>many|TRBJ2-2|TRBD2|TRBV12-3/TRBV12-4
CASSLAGVTGELFF
TGTGCCAGCAGTTTGGCGGGAGTCACCGGGGAGCTGTTTTTT
>many|TRBJ1-5|-|TRBV7-2
CASSLYIGGSSNQPQHF
TGTGCCAGCAGCTTATATATCGGTGGGAGTAGCAATCAGCCCCAGCATTTT
>-|TRBJ2-7|-|TRBV7-9
CASSLVTEQYF
TGTGCCAGCAGCTTAGTCACGGAGCAGTACTTC
>-|TRBJ1-1|TRBD1|TRBV19
CASPPGQGGTEAFF
TGTGCCAGCCCCCCGGGACAGGGGGGCACTGAAGCTTTCTTT
>-|TRBJ2-2|TRBD1|TRBV6-9
CASSYLWDRPVWSSGELFF
TGTGCCAGCAGTTATCTGTGGGACAGGCCGGTTTGGTCTTCCGGGGAGCTGTTTTTT
>few|TRBJ1-3|-|TRBV20-1
CSAPQAGFGNTIYF
TGCAGTGCTCCCCAGGCAGGGTTCGGAAACACCATATATTTT
>few|TRBJ2-2|-|TRBV7-2
CASSLEWRDTGELFF
TGTGCCAGCAGCTTAGAGTGGCGGGACACCGGGGAGCTGTTTTTT
>-|TRBJ2-1|-|TRBV19
CASTSGTQPYEQFF
TGTGCCAGTACATCCGGGACTCAGCCTTACGAGCAGTTCTTC
>-|TRBJ1-6|-|TRBV5-1
CASSITGVDSPLHF
TGCGCCAGCAGCATTACAGGTGTGGATTCACCCCTCCACTTT
>few|TRBJ1-1|-|TRBV27
CASSFSPGQRDAEAFF
TGTGCCAGCAGTTTTAGCCCGGGACAAAGGGACGCTGAAGCTTTCTTT
>-|TRBJ1-2|-|TRBV28
CASSKTWDYGYTF
TGTGCCAGCAGTAAGACCTGGGACTATGGCTACACCTTC
>few|TRBJ1-1|-|TRBV6-2/TRBV6-3
CASSYLAGRMNTEAFF
TGTGCCAGCAGTTACCTAGCGGGCAGGATGAACACTGAAGCTTTCTTT
>many|TRBJ1-6|-|TRBV7-8
CASSLVPSGFLYNSPLHF
TGTGCCAGCAGCTTAGTACCCTCAGGATTTTTATATAATTCACCCCTCCACTTT
>once|TRBJ2-1|-|TRBV6-6
CASSSPGTVSDEQFF
TGTGCCAGCAGTTCGCCAGGGACGGTCTCAGATGAGCAGTTCTTC
>-|TRBJ2-3|-|TRBV7-2
CASSLRGLPGADTQYF
TGTGCCAGCAGCTTACGAGGGCTCCCGGGCGCAGATACGCAGTATTTT
>once|TRBJ1-3|-|TRBV9
CASSVEAVGHPYGGNTIYF
TGTGCCAGCAGCGTAGAGGCGGTGGGACACCCGTACGGTGGAAACACCATATATTTT
>-|TRBJ1-5|TRBD1|TRBV5-5
CASSHPSKQGALNQPQHF
TGTGCCAGCAGCCATCCCTCCAAACAGGGGGCCCTCAATCAGCCCCAGCATTTT
>-|TRBJ2-7|-|TRBV27
CASSPGASEAVYEQYF
TGTGCCAGCAGCCCGGGGGCTAGCGAGGCGGTATACGAGCAGTACTTC
>-|TRBJ2-2|-|TRBV5-4
CASSLIGLTGELFF
TGTGCCAGCAGCTTGATAGGGTTGACCGGGGAGCTGTTTTTT
>few|TRBJ2-7|TRBD1|TRBV14
CASSQLPGTGAYEQYF
TGTGCCAGCAGCCAACTCCCCGGGACAGGGGCTTACGAGCAGTACTTC
>-|TRBJ2-1|TRBD1|TRBV20-1
CSGPGQGGYNEQFF
TGCAGTGGGCCGGGACAGGGTGGCTACAATGAGCAGTTCTTC
>-|TRBJ1-3|TRBD1|TRBV12-3/TRBV12-4
CASSRAGTGGLGTIYF
TGTGCCAGCAGTAGGGCCGGGACAGGTGGTTTGGGCACCATATATTTT
>-|TRBJ2-7|-|TRBV19
CASSILGREQYF
TGTGCCAGTAGTATATTGGGACGGGAGCAGTACTTC
>many|TRBJ2-2|TRBD1|TRBV7-2
CASSPDRGLRGELFF
TGTGCCAGCAGCCCAGACAGGGGGCTACGCGGGGAGCTGTTTTTT
>few|TRBJ2-1|TRBD2|TRBV7-2
CASTIAGVAGYPGEQFF
TGTGCCAGCACTATTGCCGGGGTAGCGGGGTACCCGGGTGAGCAGTTCTTC
>-|TRBJ2-3|TRBD1|TRBV6-2/TRBV6-3
CASSYGDRDTDTQYF
TGTGCCAGCAGTTACGGGGACAGGGACACAGATACGCAGTATTTT
>-|TRBJ1-4|-|TRBV4-2
CASSQVNNNEKLFF
TGTGCCAGCAGCCAAGTCAACAATAATGAAAAACTGTTTTTT